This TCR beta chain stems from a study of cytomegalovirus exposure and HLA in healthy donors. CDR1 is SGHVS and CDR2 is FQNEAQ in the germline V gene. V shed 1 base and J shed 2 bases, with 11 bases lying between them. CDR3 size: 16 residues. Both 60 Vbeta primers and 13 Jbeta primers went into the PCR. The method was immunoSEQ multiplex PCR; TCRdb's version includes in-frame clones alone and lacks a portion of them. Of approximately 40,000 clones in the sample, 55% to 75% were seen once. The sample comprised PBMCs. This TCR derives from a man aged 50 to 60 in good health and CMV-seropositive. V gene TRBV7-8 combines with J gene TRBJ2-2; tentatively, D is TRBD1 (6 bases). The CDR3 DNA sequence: TGTGCCAGCAGCTTAGAGGGGACATTAAACACCGGGGAGCTGTTTTTT. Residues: CASSLEGTLNTGELFF.